This is a list of T cell receptor beta chains from one sample in a study of shared clonotypes between healthy human individuals. Some clones are missing from TCRdb's copy, which holds only in-frame ones; the method was immunoSEQ multiplex PCR. The profile shows some 2,000,000 clones, about 95% of them singletons. Sequencing was done on a sample of naive CD8+ T cells sorted from blood. The receptors were sampled from a man younger than 35 in good health. CDR3s leave out the opening cysteine and the closing phenylalanine or tryptophan. The size field is filled for only some rows; it gives once, few, many or a size class.

v_gene	j_gene	abundance	CDR3aa
TRBV30	TRBJ1-1	-	ACSSDETGNTEAF
TRBV13	TRBJ2-1	once	ASSLAGFNEQF
TRBV11-2	TRBJ2-3	once	ASSSASRAGDTQY
TRBV28	TRBJ1-2	-	ASSLSGEDARRT
TRBV29-1	TRBJ2-1	once	NVHRVSDNEQF
TRBV6-5	TRBJ1-2	-	ASSYFDSYGYT
TRBV10-2	TRBJ1-6	-	ASRTYNSPLH
TRBV27	TRBJ2-7	-	ASSLAGTYYEQY
TRBV5-6	TRBJ2-3	-	ASSLEPGGSTDTQY
TRBV19	TRBJ1-6	-	ASSSPVEGPYNSPLH
TRBV6-1	TRBJ2-5	-	ASSEWGRVY
TRBV28	TRBJ2-5	-	ASSFAGQESGETQY
TRBV7-9	TRBJ2-7	-	ASSSDDRGPYEQY
TRBV5-6	TRBJ2-7	-	ASSFSRPYEQY
TRBV6-1	TRBJ2-7	-	ASSEVRQDSSYEQY
TRBV7-6	TRBJ1-1	-	ASSLDNTEAF
TRBV27	TRBJ2-5	-	ASSFTGWETQY
TRBV6-6	TRBJ2-2	-	ASSLGPGELF
TRBV6-5	TRBJ1-6	-	ASSYIVGHPATLH
TRBV7-9	TRBJ1-1	-	ASSSLRDTEAF
TRBV27	TRBJ1-2	-	ASSSTRPIFYGYT
TRBV6-5	TRBJ2-1	-	ASSRPRAVSNEQF
TRBV6-5	TRBJ2-5	-	ASSYSTEQETQY
TRBV20-1	TRBJ2-5	once	SAHRETQY
TRBV7-9	TRBJ2-2	-	ASSLVQGNTGELF
TRBV6-6	TRBJ2-2	-	ASSQYGDNTGELF
TRBV5-1	TRBJ2-3	-	ASSFTSGRTDTQY
TRBV7-5	TRBJ1-1	-	ARSTEAF
TRBV13	TRBJ2-7	-	ASSQHTGTVTYEQY
TRBV7-9	TRBJ2-1	-	ASSPQWNAGASYNEQF
TRBV5-5	TRBJ2-7	-	ASSWGQGTYEQY
TRBV27	TRBJ2-7	-	ASSEGHSVYEQY
TRBV14	TRBJ2-7	-	ASSPYHWRGIGEQY
TRBV28	TRBJ1-1	-	ASSLFWEGDVAEAF
TRBV7-9	TRBJ2-5	-	ASSPRGTAEETQY
TRBV27	TRBJ2-7	-	ASSSLSSYEQY
TRBV4-3	TRBJ2-1	once	ASSQDSGWGRDEQF
TRBV30	TRBJ1-5	few	AWSENGYSNQPQH
TRBV5-1	TRBJ2-3	-	ASSPTPPFAGGFDTQY
TRBV5-5	TRBJ2-7	-	ASTGLRQLYEQY
TRBV7-9	TRBJ1-1	-	ASSHPNGQGRTEAF
TRBV28	TRBJ1-6	-	ASSTNSPLH